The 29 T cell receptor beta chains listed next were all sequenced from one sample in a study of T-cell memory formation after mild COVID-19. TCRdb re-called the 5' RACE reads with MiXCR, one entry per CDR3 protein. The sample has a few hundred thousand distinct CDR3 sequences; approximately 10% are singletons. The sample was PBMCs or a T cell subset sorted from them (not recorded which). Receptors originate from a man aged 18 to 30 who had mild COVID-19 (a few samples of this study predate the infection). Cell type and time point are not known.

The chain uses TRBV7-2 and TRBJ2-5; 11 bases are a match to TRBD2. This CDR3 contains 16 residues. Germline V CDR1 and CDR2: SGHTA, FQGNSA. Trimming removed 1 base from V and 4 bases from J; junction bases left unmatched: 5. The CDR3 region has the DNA TGTGCCAGCAGCTTAGGTAGCGGGGGGGCCGGAGAGACCCAGTACTTC. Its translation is CASSLGSGGAGETQYF.

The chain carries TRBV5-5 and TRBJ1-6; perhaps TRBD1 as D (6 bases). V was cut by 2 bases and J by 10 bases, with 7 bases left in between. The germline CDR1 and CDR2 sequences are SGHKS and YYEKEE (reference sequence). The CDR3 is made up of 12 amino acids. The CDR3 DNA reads TGTGCCAGCAGCTTCGACAGGTCACCCCTCCACTTT. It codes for CASSFDRSPLHF.

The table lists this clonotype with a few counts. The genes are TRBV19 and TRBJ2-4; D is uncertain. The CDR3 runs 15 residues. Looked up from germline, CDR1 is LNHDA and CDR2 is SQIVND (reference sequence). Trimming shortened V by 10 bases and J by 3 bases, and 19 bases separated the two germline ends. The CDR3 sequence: CATSLVGNGKNIQYF. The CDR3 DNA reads TGTGCCACCAGTCTGGTAGGGAACGGCAAAAACATTCAGTACTTC.

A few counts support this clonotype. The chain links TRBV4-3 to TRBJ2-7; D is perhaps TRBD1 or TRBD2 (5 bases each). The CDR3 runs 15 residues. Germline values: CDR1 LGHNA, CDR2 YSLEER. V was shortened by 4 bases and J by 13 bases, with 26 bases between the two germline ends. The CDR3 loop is CASSPNAGTFWGIYF. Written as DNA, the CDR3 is TGCGCCAGCAGCCCAAACGCAGGGACCTTTTGGGGCATTTACTTC.

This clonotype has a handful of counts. The CDR3 region is CASSPPPGGGEQFF. The CDR3 DNA is TGTGCCAGCTCACCACCGCCGGGGGGCGGTGAGCAGTTCTTC. J is TRBJ2-1 and V is TRBV18; TRBD2 might be the D (7 bases). The CDR3 consists of 14 residues. V was clipped by 0 bases and J by 9 bases, with 12 bases between them. Germline lookup yields CDR1 KGHSH and CDR2 LQKENI. The variable domain in full, completed from reference TRBV18 and TRBJ2-1, reads NAGVMQNPRHLVRRRGQEARLRCSPMKGHSHVYWYRQLPEEGLKFMVYLQKENIIDESGMPKERFSAEFPKEGPSILRIQQVVRGDSAAYFCASSPPPGGGEQFFGPGTRLTVL.

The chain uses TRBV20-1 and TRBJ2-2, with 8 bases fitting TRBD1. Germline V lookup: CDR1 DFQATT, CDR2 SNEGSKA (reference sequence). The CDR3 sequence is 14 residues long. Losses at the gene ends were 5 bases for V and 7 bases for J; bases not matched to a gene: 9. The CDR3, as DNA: TGCAGTGCTCGGGGACAGGCGACGGACGGGGAGCTGTTTTTT. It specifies CSARGQATDGELFF.

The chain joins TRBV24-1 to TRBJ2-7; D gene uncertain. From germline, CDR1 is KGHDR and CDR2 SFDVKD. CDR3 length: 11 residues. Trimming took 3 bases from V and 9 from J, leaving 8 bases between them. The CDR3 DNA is TGTGCCACCAGTGATCCAAGAAGGCAGTACGTC. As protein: CATSDPRRQYV.

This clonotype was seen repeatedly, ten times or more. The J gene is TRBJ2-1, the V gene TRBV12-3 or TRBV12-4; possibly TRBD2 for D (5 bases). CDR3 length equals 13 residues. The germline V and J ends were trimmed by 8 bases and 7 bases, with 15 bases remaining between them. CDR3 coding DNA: TGTGCCAGCGTGAGGGCCATGCGAAATGAGCAGTTCTTC. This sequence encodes CASVRAMRNEQFF.

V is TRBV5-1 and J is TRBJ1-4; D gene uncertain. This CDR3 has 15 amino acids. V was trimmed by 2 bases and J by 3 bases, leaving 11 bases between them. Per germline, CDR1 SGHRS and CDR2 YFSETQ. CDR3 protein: CASSLDAASNEKLFF. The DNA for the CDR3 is TGCGCCAGCAGCTTAGACGCCGCCTCTAATGAAAAACTGTTTTTT.

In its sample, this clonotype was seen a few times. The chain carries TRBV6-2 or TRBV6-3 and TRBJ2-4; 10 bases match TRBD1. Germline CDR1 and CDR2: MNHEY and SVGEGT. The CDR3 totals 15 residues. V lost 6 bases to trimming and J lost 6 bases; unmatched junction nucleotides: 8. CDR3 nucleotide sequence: TGTGCCAGCAGCTATGGGACAGGGGAGCGAAACATTCAGTACTTC. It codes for CASSYGTGERNIQYF.

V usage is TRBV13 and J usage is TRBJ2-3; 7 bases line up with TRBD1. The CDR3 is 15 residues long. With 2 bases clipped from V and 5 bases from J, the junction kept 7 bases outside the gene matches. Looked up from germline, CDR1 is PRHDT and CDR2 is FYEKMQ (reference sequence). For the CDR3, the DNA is TGTGCCAGCAGCTTACGACAGGGTGTTGGAGATACGCAGTATTTT. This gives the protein CASSLRQGVGDTQYF.

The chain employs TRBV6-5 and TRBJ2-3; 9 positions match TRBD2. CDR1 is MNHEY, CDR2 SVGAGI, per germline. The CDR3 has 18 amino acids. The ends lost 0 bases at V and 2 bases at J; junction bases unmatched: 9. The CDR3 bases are TGTGCCAGCAGTTACTCGAGAGCCAGCGGGGGGTTCACAGATACGCAGTATTTT. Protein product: CASSYSRASGGFTDTQYF.

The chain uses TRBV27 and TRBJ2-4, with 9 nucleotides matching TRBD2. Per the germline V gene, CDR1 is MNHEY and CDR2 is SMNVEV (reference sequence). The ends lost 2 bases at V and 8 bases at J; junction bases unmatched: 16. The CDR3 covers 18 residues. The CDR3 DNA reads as TGTGCCAGCAGTTTACGAATCGGGCGGGGGGGTCTTGTCGACATTCAGTACTTC. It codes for CASSLRIGRGGLVDIQYF.

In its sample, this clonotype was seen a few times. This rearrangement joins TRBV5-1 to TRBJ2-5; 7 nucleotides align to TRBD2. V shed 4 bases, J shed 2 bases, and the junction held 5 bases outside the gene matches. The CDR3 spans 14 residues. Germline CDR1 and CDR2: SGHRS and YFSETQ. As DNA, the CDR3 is TGCGCCAGCAGCCCCGGGGGGATACAAGAGACCCAGTACTTC. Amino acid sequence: CASSPGGIQETQYF.

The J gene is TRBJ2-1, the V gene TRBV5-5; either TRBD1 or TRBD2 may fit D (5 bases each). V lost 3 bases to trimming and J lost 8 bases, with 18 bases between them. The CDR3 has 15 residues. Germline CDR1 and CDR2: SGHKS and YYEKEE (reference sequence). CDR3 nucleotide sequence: TGTGCCAGCAGCTCTCCCGGGACGAGGATCGATGAGCAGTTCTTC. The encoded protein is CASSSPGTRIDEQFF.

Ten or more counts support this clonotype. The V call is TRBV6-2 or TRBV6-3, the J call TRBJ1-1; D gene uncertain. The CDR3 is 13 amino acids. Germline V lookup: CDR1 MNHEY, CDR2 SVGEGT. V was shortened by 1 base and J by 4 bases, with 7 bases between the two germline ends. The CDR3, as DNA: TGTGCCAGCAGTTACTGGGATTTCACTGAAGCTTTCTTT. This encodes CASSYWDFTEAFF.

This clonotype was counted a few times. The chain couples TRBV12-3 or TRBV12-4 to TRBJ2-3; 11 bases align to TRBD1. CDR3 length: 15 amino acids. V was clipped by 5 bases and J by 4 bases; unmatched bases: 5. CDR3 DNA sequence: TGTGCCAGCAGTCCGGACAGGGGGCTTGCAGATACGCAGTATTTT. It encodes CASSPDRGLADTQYF.

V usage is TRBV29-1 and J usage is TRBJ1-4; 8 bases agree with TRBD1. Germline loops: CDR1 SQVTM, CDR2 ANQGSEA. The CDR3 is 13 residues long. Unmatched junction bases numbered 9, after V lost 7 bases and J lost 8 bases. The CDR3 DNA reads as TGCAGCGGCAACAGGGGGTCGGGAGAAAAACTGTTTTTT. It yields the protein CSGNRGSGEKLFF.

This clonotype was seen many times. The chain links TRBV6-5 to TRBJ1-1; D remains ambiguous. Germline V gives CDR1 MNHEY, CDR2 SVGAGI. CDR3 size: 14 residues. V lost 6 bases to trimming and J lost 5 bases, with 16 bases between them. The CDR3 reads CASRPPSGDTEAFF. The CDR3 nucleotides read TGTGCCAGCAGACCCCCCTCTGGGGATACTGAAGCTTTCTTT.

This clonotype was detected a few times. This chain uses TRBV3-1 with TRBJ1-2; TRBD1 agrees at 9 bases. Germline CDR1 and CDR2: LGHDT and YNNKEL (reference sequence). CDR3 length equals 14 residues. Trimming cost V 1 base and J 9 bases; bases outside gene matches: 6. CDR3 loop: CASSQAGTGTRYTF. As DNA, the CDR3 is TGTGCCAGCAGCCAAGCCGGGACAGGGACGCGCTACACCTTC. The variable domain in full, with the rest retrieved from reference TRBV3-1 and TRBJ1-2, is DTAVSQTPKYLVTQMGNDKSIKCEQNLGHDTMYWYKQDSKKFLKIMFSYNNKELIINETVPNRFSPKSPDKAHLNLHINSLELGDSAVYFCASSQAGTGTRYTFGSGTRLTVV.

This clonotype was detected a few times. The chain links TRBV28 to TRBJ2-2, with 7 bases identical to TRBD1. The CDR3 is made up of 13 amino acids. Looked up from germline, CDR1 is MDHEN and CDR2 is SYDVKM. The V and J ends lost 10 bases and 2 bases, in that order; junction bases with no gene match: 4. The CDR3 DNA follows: TGTGCCAACCGGGACAGTAACACCGGGGAGCTGTTTTTT. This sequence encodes CANRDSNTGELFF.

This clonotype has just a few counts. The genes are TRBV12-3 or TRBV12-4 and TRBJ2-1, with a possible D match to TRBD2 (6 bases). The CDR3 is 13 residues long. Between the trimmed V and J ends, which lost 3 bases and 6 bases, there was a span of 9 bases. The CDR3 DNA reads TGTGCCAGCAGTTTCGGGGGTAGCAATGAGCAGTTCTTC. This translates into CASSFGGSNEQFF.

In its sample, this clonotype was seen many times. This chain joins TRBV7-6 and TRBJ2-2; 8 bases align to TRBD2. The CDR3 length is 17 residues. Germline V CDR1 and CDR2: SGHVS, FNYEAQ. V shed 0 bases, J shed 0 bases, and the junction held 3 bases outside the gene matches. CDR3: CASSLAGGAANTGELFF. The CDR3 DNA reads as TGTGCCAGCAGCTTAGCCGGGGGGGCCGCGAACACCGGGGAGCTGTTTTTT.

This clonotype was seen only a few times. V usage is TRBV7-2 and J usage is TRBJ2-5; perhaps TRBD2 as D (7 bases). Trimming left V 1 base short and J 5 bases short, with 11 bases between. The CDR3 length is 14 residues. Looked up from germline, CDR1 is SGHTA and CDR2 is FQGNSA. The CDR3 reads CASSLVRGGETQYF. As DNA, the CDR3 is TGTGCCAGCAGCTTAGTCAGGGGAGGGGAGACCCAGTACTTC.

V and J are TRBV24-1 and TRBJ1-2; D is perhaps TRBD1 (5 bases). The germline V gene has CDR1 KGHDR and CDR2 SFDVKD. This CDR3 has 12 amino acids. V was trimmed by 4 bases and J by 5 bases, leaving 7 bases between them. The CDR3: CATSESGYGYTF. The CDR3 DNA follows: TGTGCCACCAGTGAGTCAGGGTATGGCTACACCTTC.

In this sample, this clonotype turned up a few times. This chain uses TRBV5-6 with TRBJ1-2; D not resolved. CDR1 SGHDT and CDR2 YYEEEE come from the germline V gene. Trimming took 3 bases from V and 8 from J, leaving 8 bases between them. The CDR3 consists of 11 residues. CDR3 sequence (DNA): TGTGCCAGCAGCTCTATGGGGGGCTACACCTTC. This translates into CASSSMGGYTF.

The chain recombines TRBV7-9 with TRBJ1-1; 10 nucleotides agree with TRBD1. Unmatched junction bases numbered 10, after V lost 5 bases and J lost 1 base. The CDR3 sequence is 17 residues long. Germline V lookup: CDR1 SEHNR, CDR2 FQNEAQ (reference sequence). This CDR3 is CASSGEPGQGWNTEAFF. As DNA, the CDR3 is TGTGCCAGCAGCGGAGAGCCGGGACAGGGGTGGAACACTGAAGCTTTCTTT.

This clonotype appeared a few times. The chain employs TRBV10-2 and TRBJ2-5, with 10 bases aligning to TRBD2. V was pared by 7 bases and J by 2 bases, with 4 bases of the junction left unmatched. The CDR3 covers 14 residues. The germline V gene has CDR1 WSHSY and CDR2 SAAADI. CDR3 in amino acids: CASTGSGGQETQYF. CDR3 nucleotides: TGCGCCAGCACGGGTAGCGGGGGGCAAGAGACCCAGTACTTC.

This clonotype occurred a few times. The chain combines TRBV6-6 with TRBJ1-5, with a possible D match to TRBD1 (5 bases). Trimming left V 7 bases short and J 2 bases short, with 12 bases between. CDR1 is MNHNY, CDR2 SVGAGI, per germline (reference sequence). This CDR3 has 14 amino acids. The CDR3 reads CASIAQGGNQPQHF. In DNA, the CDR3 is TGTGCCAGCATTGCCCAGGGAGGCAATCAGCCCCAGCATTTT.